The sequence of this T cell receptor (beta chain) was determined in a study of vaccination and CD4 T cells after COVID-19. About the study: The authors exposed cells to overlapping spike peptides derived from SARS-CoV-2, HCoV-NL63, HCoV-OC43 and HCoV-229E.

As concerns this clonotype: Its antigen is unidentified. At one boundary the junction diverges from the germline segment, which might be a read error.

At the Johns Hopkins FTIC core, DNA taken from cultured CD4+ T cells was sequenced by way of the Oncomine TCR Beta short-read assay. TCRdb used MiXCR to reprocess the PCR reads, holding one entry per CDR3 protein. The sample has some 14,000 distinct CDR3 sequences, roughly 53% seen once. Germline V gene sequence: CDR1 SGHTA, CDR2 FQGNSA. This CDR3 has 13 amino acids. This sample's treatment: approximately 10-day PBMC culture with coronavirus spike peptide pools or control peptides (ViraFEST assay). Sample: CD4+ T cells from blood, cultured in vitro, taken before SARS-CoV-2 vaccination. The TCR originated in a human donor who had recovered from COVID-19. V gene TRBV7-2 combines with J gene TRBJ2-1; 10 nucleotides line up with TRBD1. CDR3 protein: CASSLGSGTGDLF. In DNA form, the CDR3 reads TGTGCCAGCAGCTTAGGCTCCGGGACAGGGGATCTCTTC.